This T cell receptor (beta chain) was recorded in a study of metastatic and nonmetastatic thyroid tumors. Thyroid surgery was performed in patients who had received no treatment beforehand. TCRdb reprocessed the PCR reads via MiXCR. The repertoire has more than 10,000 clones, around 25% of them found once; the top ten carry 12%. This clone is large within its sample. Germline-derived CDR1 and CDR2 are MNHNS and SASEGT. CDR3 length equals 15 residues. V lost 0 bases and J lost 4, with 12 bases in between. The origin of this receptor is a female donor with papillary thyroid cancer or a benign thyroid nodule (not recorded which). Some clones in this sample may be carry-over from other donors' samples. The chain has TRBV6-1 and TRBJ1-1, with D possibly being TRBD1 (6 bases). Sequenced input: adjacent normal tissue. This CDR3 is CASSEAAGEGTEAFF. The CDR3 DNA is TGTGCCAGCAGTGAAGCGGCAGGGGAGGGCACTGAAGCTTTCTTT.